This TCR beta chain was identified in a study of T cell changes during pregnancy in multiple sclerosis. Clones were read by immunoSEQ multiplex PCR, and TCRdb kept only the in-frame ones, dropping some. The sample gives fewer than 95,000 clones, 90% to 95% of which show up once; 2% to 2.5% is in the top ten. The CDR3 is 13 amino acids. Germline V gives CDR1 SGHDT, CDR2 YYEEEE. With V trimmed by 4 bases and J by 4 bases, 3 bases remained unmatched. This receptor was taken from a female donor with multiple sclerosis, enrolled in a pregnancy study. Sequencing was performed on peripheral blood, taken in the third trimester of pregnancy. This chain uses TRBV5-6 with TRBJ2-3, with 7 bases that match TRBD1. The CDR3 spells CASSVTGADTQYF. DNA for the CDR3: TGTGCCAGCAGCGTTACAGGGGCAGATACGCAGTATTTT.